This TCR beta chain was sequenced in a study of cytomegalovirus exposure and HLA in healthy donors. Across the study: For the roughly 390 genotyped donors, roughly 80% fell within the Caucasian-associated ancestry cluster. Study observations and caveats: CMV serostatus was the only immune exposure information that was available. Follow-up analysis later connected one missense variant in DCLRE1C with trimming of TCR beta V- and J-genes.

Trimming took off 6 bases at V and 8 bases at J, with 7 bases between the two ends. This CDR3 comprises 11 residues. The germline V gene has CDR1 SNHLY and CDR2 FYNNEI. 13 Jbeta primers and 60 Vbeta primers were used for the PCR. Sequencing used immunoSEQ multiplex PCR; TCRdb keeps in-frame clones, though not all of them. The repertoire includes about 160,000 clones, more than 80% of them detected once, and approximately 13% sits in the top ten. Of note for this clone: Its antigen remains unidentified.

Input material: PBMCs. The sequence came from a woman aged 50 to 60 in good health and CMV-seronegative. The chain links TRBV2 to TRBJ1-4; D possibly corresponds to TRBD1 (5 bases). The CDR3 here is CASSRAEKLFF. CDR3 in DNA: TGTGCCAGCAGCAGGGCCGAAAAACTGTTTTTT.